This T cell receptor (beta chain) was documented in a study of CD8 T cells in ankylosing spondylitis. Study-level findings and limits: Disease-linked clones proved CD8+ and comparatively uncommon in peripheral blood. Matched synovial fluid from ankylosing spondylitis patients was reported to be enriched for disease-linked clones. Reactive arthritis synovial fluid and blood were previously reported to contain some motif variants. The study identified a TCR beta motif of fewer than 10 highly homologous variants that appeared characteristic of ankylosing spondylitis blood.

TCRdb reanalysed the 5' RACE reads using MiXCR and keeps one entry per CDR3 protein. The repertoire has more than 600,000 distinct CDR3 sequences, 15% to 20% of them found once; the top ten carry under 20%. This clonotype occurred a few times. Its specificity is unknown. There are 13 residues in the CDR3. V was pared by 2 bases and J by 4 bases, with 6 bases between. Germline loops: CDR1 LNHDA, CDR2 SQIVND (reference sequence). This rearrangement joins TRBV19 to TRBJ2-4; D not resolved. The sequence derives from a male donor with ankylosing spondylitis. Sequencing used blood, either unsorted or a sorted T cell fraction (not recorded which). Written as DNA, the CDR3 is TGTGCCAGTAGTATACAAGGGAAAAACATTCAGTACTTC. Encoded protein: CASSIQGKNIQYF.